This T cell receptor beta chain was retrieved from a study of cytomegalovirus exposure and HLA in healthy donors. V shed 2 bases, J shed 2 bases, and the junction held 7 bases outside the gene matches. Per germline, CDR1 SGHTA and CDR2 FQGNSA. This CDR3 region has 16 residues. This clone has just a few counts. Both 60 Vbeta primers and 13 Jbeta primers went into the PCR. The protocol was immunoSEQ multiplex PCR, while the TCRdb copy is restricted to in-frame clones and leaves out a portion. Of approximately 110,000 clones in the sample, roughly 76% were seen once. This TCR came from a woman between 50 and 59 years old in good health and CMV-seropositive. The rearrangement links TRBV7-2 to TRBJ1-1, with 8 bases identical to TRBD1. The sequencing sample was made of PBMCs. CDR3 residues: CASSLKTGALNTEAFF. The CDR3 bases are TGTGCCAGCAGCTTAAAGACAGGGGCTCTTAACACTGAAGCTTTCTTT. Based on the CDR3 plus reference TRBV7-2 and TRBJ1-1, the full variable domain is GAGVSQSPSNKVTEKGKDVELRCDPISGHTALYWYRQSLGQGLEFLIYFQGNSAPDKSGLPSDRFSAERTGGSVSTLTIQRTQQEDSAVYLCASSLKTGALNTEAFFGQGTRLTVV.